Below are 9 T cell receptor beta chains sequenced from a single sample in a study of shared clonotypes between healthy human individuals. Only in-frame clones appear in the TCRdb table, and some are missing; sequencing was by immunoSEQ multiplex PCR. The repertoire consists of around 1.4 million clones, with about 98.5% occurring once and the leading ten covering about 0.4%. Sequenced sample: naive CD4+ T cells sorted from blood. Subset described: CD45RA+ positively selected. All receptors derive from a man in his thirties or forties in good health.

CDR3 sequence reads: CASSPGAGSTDTQYF. CDR3 nucleotide sequence: TGTGCCAGCAGTCCGGGGGCAGGGAGCACAGATACGCAGTATTTT. This chain connects TRBV28 to TRBJ2-3, with D possibly being TRBD1 or TRBD2 (6 bases each). The germline CDR1 and CDR2 sequences are MDHEN and SYDVKM. The CDR3 has 15 amino acids. Between the trimmed V and J ends, which lost 5 bases and 0 bases, there was a span of 12 bases.

The V call is TRBV6-5, the J call TRBJ2-7, with 10 bases aligning to TRBD1. CDR1 and CDR2 (germline): MNHEY, SVGAGI. The CDR3 totals 14 residues. Germline trimming cut 6 bases from V and 4 bases from J; bases unmatched to any gene: 6. The CDR3 loop is CASRRQGARYEQYF. As DNA, the CDR3 is TGTGCCAGCAGGAGACAGGGGGCGCGGTACGAGCAGTACTTC.

V is TRBV7-3 and J is TRBJ1-1, with 8 bases matching TRBD1. The V gene end was trimmed by 5 bases and the J gene end by 3 bases; junction bases not matched to a gene: 5. In germline, CDR1 is SGHTA, CDR2 FQGTGA. The CDR3 sequence is 14 residues long. The CDR3 here is CASSAQGADTEAFF. The CDR3 DNA sequence: TGTGCCAGCAGCGCCCAGGGGGCGGACACTGAAGCTTTCTTT.

The rearrangement links TRBV11-2 to TRBJ2-7, with D maybe TRBD2 (5 bases). Trimming stripped 7 bases from V and 2 bases from J, with 15 bases between. CDR3 length: 14 residues. Germline CDR1 is SGHAT and CDR2 is FQNNGV. The CDR3 nucleotides are TGTGCCAGCACCTTCCCCGGGAACACCTACGAGCAGTACTTC. It is translated as CASTFPGNTYEQYF.

The rearrangement links TRBV7-9 to TRBJ2-5, with 9 bases fitting TRBD1. Per germline, CDR1 SEHNR and CDR2 FQNEAQ (reference sequence). The J segment lost 4 bases and the V segment lost 4 bases, leaving 4 bases of the junction unmatched. The CDR3 is made up of 14 amino acids. Written as DNA, the CDR3 is TGTGCCAGCAGCTCGACAGGGGGTCGAGAGACCCAGTACTTC. It encodes CASSSTGGRETQYF.

The chain employs TRBV28 and TRBJ2-2, with 13 bases aligning to TRBD2. V trimming: 3 bases; J trimming: 0 bases; junction bases outside the gene matches: 4. The CDR3 loop spans 18 amino acids. Germline V lookup: CDR1 MDHEN, CDR2 SYDVKM. The CDR3 DNA sequence: TGTGCCAGCAGTTTGACTAGCGGGGGGATTACGAACACCGGGGAGCTGTTTTTT. Its translation is CASSLTSGGITNTGELFF.

On this clone: Other DNA sequences within the sample encode an identical CDR3. The chain joins TRBV7-9 to TRBJ2-7; D is ambiguous. Germline CDR1 and CDR2: SEHNR and FQNEAQ (reference sequence). The CDR3 is 13 amino acids. V was shortened by 1 base and J by 1 base, with 5 bases between the two germline ends. This CDR3 is CASSLVPSYEQYF. CDR3 coding DNA: TGTGCCAGCAGCTTAGTTCCTTCCTACGAGCAGTACTTC.

Concerning this clone itself: One end of the junction varies from germline; a read error may be responsible. The chain uses TRBV6-5 and TRBJ1-4; tentative D call: TRBD1 (5 bases). This CDR3 is 14 amino acids long. Germline lookup yields CDR1 MNHEY and CDR2 SVGAGI. CDR3 in DNA: TGTGCCAACAGTTATCGGGGCACTAATGAAAAACTGTTTTTT. Amino acid sequence: CANSYRGTNEKLFF.

This chain uses TRBV7-3 with TRBJ2-1; 7 bases line up with TRBD1. This CDR3 has 15 residues. V shed 4 bases, J shed 4 bases, and the junction held 7 bases outside the gene matches. From germline, CDR1 is SGHTA and CDR2 FQGTGA. CDR3 sequence reads: CASSSYPGQYNEQFF. The CDR3 region has the DNA TGTGCCAGCAGCTCCTACCCGGGACAGTACAATGAGCAGTTCTTC.